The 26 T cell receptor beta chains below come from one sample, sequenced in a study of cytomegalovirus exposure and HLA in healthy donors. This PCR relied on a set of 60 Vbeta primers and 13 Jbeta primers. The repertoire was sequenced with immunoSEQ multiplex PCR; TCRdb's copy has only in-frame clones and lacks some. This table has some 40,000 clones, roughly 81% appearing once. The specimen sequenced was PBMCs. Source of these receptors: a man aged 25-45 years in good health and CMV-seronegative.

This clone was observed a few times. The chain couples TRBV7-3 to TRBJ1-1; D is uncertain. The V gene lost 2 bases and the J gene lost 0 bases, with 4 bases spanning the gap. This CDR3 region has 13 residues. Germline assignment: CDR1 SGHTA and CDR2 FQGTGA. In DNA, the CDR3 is TGTGCCAGCAGCTTATCATTGAACACTGAAGCTTTCTTT. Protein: CASSLSLNTEAFF.

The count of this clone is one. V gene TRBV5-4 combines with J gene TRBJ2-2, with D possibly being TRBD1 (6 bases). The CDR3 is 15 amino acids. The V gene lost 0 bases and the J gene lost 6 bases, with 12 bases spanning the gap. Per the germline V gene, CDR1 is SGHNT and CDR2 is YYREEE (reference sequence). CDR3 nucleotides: TGTGCCAGCAGCTTGGTACAGGGATTCGCCGGGGAGCTGTTTTTT. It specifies CASSLVQGFAGELFF.

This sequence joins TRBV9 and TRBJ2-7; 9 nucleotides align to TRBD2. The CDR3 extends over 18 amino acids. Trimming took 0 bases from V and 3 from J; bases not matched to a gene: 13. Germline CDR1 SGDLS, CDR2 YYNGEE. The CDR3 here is CASSVEWSVGTSLYEQYF. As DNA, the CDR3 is TGTGCCAGCAGCGTAGAGTGGTCGGTGGGGACTAGCCTCTACGAGCAGTACTTC.

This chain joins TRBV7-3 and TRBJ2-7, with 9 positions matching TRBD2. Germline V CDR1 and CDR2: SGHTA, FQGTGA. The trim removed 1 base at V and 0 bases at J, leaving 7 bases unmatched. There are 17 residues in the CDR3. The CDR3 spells CASSLRREGFNSYEQYF. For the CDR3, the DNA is TGTGCCAGCAGCTTAAGGCGGGAGGGATTTAACTCCTACGAGCAGTACTTC.

CDR3: CASSQLTGGGSPLHF. As DNA, the CDR3 is TGTGCCAGCAGTCAACTGACAGGGGGCGGTTCACCCCTCCACTTT. The chain is built from TRBV28 and TRBJ1-6; 10 nucleotides line up with TRBD1. V was pared by 5 bases and J by 9 bases, with 7 bases of the junction left unmatched. The CDR3 is made up of 15 amino acids. The germline gives CDR1 MDHEN, CDR2 SYDVKM.

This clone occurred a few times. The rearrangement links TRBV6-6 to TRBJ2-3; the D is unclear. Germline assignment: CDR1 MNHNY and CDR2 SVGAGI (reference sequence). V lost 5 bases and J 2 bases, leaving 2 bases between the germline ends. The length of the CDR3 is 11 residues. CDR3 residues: CASSHTDTQYF. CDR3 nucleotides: TGTGCCAGCAGTCACACAGATACGCAGTATTTT.

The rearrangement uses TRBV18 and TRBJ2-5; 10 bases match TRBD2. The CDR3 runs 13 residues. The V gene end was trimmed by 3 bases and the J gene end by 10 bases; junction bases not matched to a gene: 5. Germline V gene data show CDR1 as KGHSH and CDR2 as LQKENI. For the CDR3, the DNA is TGTGCCAGCTCACCGGCTAGCGGGGGCGGCCAGTACTTC. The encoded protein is CASSPASGGGQYF.

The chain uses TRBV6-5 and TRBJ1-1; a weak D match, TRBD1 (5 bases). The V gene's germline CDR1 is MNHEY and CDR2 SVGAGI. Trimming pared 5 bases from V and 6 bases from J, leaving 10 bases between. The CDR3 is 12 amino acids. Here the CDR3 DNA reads TGTGCCAGCAGTGATACAGGAGCTGAAGCTTTCTTT. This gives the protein CASSDTGAEAFF.

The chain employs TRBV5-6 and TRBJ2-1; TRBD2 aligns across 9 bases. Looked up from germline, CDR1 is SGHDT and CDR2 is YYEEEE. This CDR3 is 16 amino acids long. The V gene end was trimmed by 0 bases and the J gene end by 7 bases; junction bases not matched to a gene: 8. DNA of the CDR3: TGTGCCAGCAGCTTGGCCGGGGCGGGGGGGCAAAATGAGCAGTTCTTC. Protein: CASSLAGAGGQNEQFF.

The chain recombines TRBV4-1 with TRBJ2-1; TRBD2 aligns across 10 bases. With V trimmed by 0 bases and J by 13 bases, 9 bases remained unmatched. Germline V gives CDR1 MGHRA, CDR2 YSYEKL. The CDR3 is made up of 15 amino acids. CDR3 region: CASSQDSASGRRQFF. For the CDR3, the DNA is TGCGCCAGCAGCCAAGATTCGGCTAGCGGGAGAAGACAGTTCTTC.

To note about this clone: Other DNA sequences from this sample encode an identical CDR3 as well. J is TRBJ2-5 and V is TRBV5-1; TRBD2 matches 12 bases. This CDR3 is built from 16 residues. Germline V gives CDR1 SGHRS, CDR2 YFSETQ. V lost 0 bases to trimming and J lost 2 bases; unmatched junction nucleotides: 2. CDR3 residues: CASSLGGLAGQETQYF. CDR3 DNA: TGCGCCAGCAGCTTGGGAGGACTAGCGGGGCAAGAGACCCAGTACTTC.

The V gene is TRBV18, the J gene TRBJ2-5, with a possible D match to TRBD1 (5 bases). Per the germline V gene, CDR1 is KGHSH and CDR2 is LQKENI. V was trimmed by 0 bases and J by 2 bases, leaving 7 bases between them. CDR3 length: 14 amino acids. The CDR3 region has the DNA TGTGCCAGCTCACCACCGGACAAACAAGAGACCCAGTACTTC. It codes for CASSPPDKQETQYF.

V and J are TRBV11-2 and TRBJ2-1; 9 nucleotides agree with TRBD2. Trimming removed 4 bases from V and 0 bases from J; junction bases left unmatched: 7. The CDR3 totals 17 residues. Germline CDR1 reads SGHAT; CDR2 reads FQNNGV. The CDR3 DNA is TGTGCCAGCAGCTACCGCGGTAGCGGGAGCTCCTACAATGAGCAGTTCTTC. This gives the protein CASSYRGSGSSYNEQFF.

The CDR3 sequence: CASSRTGSTIGYTF. DNA for the CDR3: TGTGCCAGCAGCCGAACAGGGTCGACAATCGGCTACACCTTC. The chain has TRBV9 and TRBJ1-2; D is perhaps TRBD1 (6 bases). Trimming stripped 4 bases from V and 8 bases from J, with 18 bases between. The CDR3 is made up of 14 amino acids. Looked up from germline, CDR1 is SGDLS and CDR2 is YYNGEE.

The CDR3 sequence is CASSLYGGGYNEQFF. CDR3 nucleotide sequence: TGTGCCAGCAGCTTATATGGCGGGGGCTACAATGAGCAGTTCTTC. This sequence joins TRBV7-3 and TRBJ2-1, with 7 positions matching TRBD2. CDR1 is SGHTA, CDR2 FQGTGA, per germline. CDR3 length: 15 amino acids. V lost 2 bases, J lost 3 bases, and 4 bases stayed unmatched.

This CDR3 reads CASSIPPGQGLSGANVLTF. CDR3 nucleotides: TGTGCCAGTAGTATACCCCCGGGACAGGGCCTCTCTGGGGCCAACGTCCTGACTTTC. The chain joins TRBV19 to TRBJ2-6, with 9 bases matching TRBD1. Trimming removed 2 bases from V and 0 bases from J; junction bases left unmatched: 8. The CDR3 sequence is 19 residues long. Germline lookup yields CDR1 LNHDA and CDR2 SQIVND (reference sequence).

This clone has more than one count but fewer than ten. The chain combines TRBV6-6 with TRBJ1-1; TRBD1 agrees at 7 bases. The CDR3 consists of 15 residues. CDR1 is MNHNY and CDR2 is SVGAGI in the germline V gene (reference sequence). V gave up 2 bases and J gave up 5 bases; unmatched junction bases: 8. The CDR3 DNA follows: TGTGCCAGCAGTTACGGACAGGCCGTGAGGACTGAAGCTTTCTTT. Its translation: CASSYGQAVRTEAFF.

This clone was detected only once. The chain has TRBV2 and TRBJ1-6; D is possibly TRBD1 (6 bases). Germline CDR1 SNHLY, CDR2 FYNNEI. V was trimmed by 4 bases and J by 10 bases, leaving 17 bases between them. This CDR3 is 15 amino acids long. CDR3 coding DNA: TGTGCCAGCAGTGTAGCGGGGCAGGGACAATCACCCCTCCACTTT. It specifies CASSVAGQGQSPLHF.

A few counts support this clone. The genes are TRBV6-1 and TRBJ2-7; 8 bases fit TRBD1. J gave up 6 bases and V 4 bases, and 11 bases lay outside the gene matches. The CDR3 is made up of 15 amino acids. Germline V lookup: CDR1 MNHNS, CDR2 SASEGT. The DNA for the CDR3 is TGTGCCAGCAGTGGATTGAGACGGACAGGGCGCGAGCAGTACTTC. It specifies CASSGLRRTGREQYF.

In DNA, the CDR3 is TGTGCCAGCAGCGTAGAGAGAGGTAGGATGAGCGGTGGGTACAATGAGCAGTTCTTC. This gives the protein CASSVERGRMSGGYNEQFF. The rearrangement links TRBV9 to TRBJ2-1; D possibly corresponds to TRBD2 (5 bases). The CDR3 spans 19 residues. Germline loops: CDR1 SGDLS, CDR2 YYNGEE. V was pared by 0 bases and J by 4 bases, with 23 bases between.

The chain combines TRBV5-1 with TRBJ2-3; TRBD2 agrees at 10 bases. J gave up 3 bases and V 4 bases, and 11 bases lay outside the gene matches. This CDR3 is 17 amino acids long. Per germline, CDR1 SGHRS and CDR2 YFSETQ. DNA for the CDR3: TGCGCCAGCAGCCTCACCGGACTAGCGGCCTCAACAGATACGCAGTATTTT. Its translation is CASSLTGLAASTDTQYF.

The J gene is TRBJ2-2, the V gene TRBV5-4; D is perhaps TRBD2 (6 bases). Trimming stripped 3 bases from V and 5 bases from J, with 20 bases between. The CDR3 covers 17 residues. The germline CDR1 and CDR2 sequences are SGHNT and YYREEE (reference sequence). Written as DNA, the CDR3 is TGTGCCAGCAGCTGGGGGACTTCTGCTCCAGGGACCGGGGAGCTGTTTTTT. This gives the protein CASSWGTSAPGTGELFF.

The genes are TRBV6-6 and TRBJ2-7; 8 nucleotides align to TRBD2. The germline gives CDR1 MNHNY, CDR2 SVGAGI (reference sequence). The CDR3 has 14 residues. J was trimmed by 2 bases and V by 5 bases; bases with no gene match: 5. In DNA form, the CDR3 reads TGTGCCAGCAGTCCGACTAGCGCGACCTACGAGCAGTACTTC. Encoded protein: CASSPTSATYEQYF.

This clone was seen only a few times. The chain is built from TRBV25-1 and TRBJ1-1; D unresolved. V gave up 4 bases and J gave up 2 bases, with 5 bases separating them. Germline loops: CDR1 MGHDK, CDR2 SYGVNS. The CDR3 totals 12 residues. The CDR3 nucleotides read TGTGCCAGCAGTGCCAGAAACACTGAAGCTTTCTTT. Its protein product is CASSARNTEAFF.

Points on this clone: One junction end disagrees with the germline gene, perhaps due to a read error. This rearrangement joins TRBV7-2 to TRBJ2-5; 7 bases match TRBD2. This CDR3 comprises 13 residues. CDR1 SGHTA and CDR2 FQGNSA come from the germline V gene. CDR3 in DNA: TGTGCCAGCAGCTTACCTGCCTCAGCGGGGAAAGACTTC. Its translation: CASSLPASAGKDF.

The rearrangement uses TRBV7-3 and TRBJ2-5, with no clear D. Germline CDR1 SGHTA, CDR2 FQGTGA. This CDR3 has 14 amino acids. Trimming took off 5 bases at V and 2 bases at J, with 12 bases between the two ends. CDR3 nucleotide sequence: TGTGCCAGCAGCCATCTCGGCAGGCAAGAGACCCAGTACTTC. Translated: CASSHLGRQETQYF.